These T cell receptor beta chains were read from a single sample in a study of blood T cell repertoires in COVID-19. TCRdb's copy holds only in-frame clones and misses some; the assay was immunoSEQ multiplex PCR. The data hold 140,000 to 150,000 clones, with 75% to 85% observed a single time. What was sequenced was peripheral blood. Receptors were obtained from a man in his 60s with acute or convalescent COVID-19. The CDR3 runs from the conserved cysteine through the conserved F or W. Each record gives: clone size, D gene, V gene, J gene, CDR3 DNA, CDR3 protein. A D gene is named only where the DNA matches it firmly. Not every row has a clone size; where given, it reads once, few, many or a size class.

NA,NA,TRBV30,TRBJ1-1,TGTGCCTGGAGTGTTCCGGGGGCTGAAGCTTTCTTT,CAWSVPGAEAFF
NA,NA,TRBV13,TRBJ2-7,TGTGCCAGCAGCCCCGTGGCGGGGTCCTCCTACGAGCAGTACTTC,CASSPVAGSSYEQYF
NA,NA,TRBV27,TRBJ2-7,TGTGCCAGCAGTTTTACGACAGGACACGAGCAGTACTTC,CASSFTTGHEQYF
NA,TRBD1,TRBV28,TRBJ2-2,TGTGCCAGCAGGTCAGGGGGCGCAGGGACCGGGGAGCTGTTTTTT,CASRSGGAGTGELFF
once,NA,TRBV5-1,TRBJ2-2,TGCGCCAGCAGCTTGGGGTCCCCAATTTCAGGGCCCGGGGAGCTGTTTTTT,CASSLGSPISGPGELFF
NA,TRBD2,TRBV5-4,TRBJ2-1,TGTGCCAGCAGCTCCCCTAGCGGGAGCAGGAATGAGCAGTTCTTC,CASSSPSGSRNEQFF
NA,TRBD2,TRBV28,TRBJ2-4,TGTGCCAGCAGACCCGGGACTAGCAAAAACATTCAGTACTTC,CASRPGTSKNIQYF
NA,NA,TRBV28,TRBJ1-6,TGTGCCAGCAGTTTAGAGGGTGCGGGTTCACCCCTCCACTTT,CASSLEGAGSPLHF
NA,NA,TRBV6-5,TRBJ2-3,TGTGCCAGCAGGTCAGGGGATGCAGATACGCAGTATTTT,CASRSGDADTQYF
NA,NA,TRBV5-1,TRBJ1-1,TGCGCCAGCAGCTTGGGACAATCGTACACTGAAGCTTTCTTT,CASSLGQSYTEAFF
many,NA,TRBV27,TRBJ2-3,TGTGCCAGCAGTTTACTTCAAGCGGATACGCAGTATTTT,CASSLLQADTQYF
NA,NA,TRBV7-9,TRBJ2-5,TGTGCCAGCAGCCCAATCAGGGGTGGTACAGAGACCCAGTACTTC,CASSPIRGGTETQYF
NA,NA,TRBV18,TRBJ1-1,TGTGCCAGCTCACCACCGTATATTGCCAGCACTGAAGCTTTCTTT,CASSPPYIASTEAFF
NA,TRBD1,TRBV5-3,TRBJ2-3,TGTGCCAGAAGCTCCCCCCGGACAGGGGATGGCACAGATACGCAGTATTTT,CARSSPRTGDGTDTQYF
many,NA,TRBV6-6,TRBJ2-7,TGTGCCAGCAGTCTCTCTAGAAACGAGCAGTACTTC,CASSLSRNEQYF
NA,NA,TRBV6-5,TRBJ2-7,TGTGCCAGCAGTACCTCAGACGGAGGAAACTACGAGCAGTACTTC,CASSTSDGGNYEQYF
once,TRBD2,TRBV2,TRBJ2-3,TGTGCCAGCAGTGCCGGGAGGGCCGGTACAGATACGCAGTATTTT,CASSAGRAGTDTQYF
few,TRBD1,TRBV18,TRBJ1-2,TGTGCCAGCTCACTGGGGACAGATTTCTATGGCTACACCTTC,CASSLGTDFYGYTF
NA,TRBD2,TRBV5-4,TRBJ2-1,TGTGCCAGCAGCCCATTAGCGGGAGGGGATGAGCAGTTCTTC,CASSPLAGGDEQFF
many,NA,TRBV19,TRBJ2-7,TGTGCCAGTAGTATATCAGGCTACGAGCAGTACTTC,CASSISGYEQYF
NA,NA,TRBV7-8,TRBJ2-7,TGTGCCAGCAGCGCCGTATACAGGGGCGGGAATTACGAGCAGTACTTC,CASSAVYRGGNYEQYF
once,TRBD2,TRBV6-2/TRBV6-3,TRBJ2-7,TGTGCCAGCAGTCAGCTAGCGGGAGGACCCTACGAGCAGTACTTC,CASSQLAGGPYEQYF
few,NA,TRBV11-2,TRBJ1-1,TGTGCCAGCAGCTCCGGGACAAGCAGGGCGGCTTTCTTT,CASSSGTSRAAFF
NA,NA,TRBV7-5,TRBJ2-5,TGTGTCAGAAGCTTAGCACATGGGGAGGGCCCTCGAGAGACCCAGTACTTC,CVRSLAHGEGPRETQYF
once,NA,TRBV7-9,TRBJ1-1,TGTGCCAGCAGCTTAGTTCAGGGAGGGGACACTGAAGCTTTCTTT,CASSLVQGGDTEAFF
NA,NA,TRBV7-2,TRBJ2-7,TGTGCCAGCAGCTTATCCCGGGACTTATACTACGAGCAGTACTTC,CASSLSRDLYYEQYF
once,TRBD1,TRBV19,TRBJ1-5,TGTGCCAGTAGTATCAGGGGGCAAAATCAGCCCCAGCATTTT,CASSIRGQNQPQHF
few,TRBD2,TRBV7-6,TRBJ2-1,TGTGCCAGCAGCCCCGGGACTAGCGGGAAGGTTGAGCAGTTCTTC,CASSPGTSGKVEQFF
NA,TRBD1,TRBV15,TRBJ1-4,TGTGCCACCAGCAGAGATAACGGACAGGGGAATGAAAAACTGTTTTTT,CATSRDNGQGNEKLFF
few,NA,TRBV4-2,TRBJ2-3,TGTGCCAGCAGCCAAGACGGGAGTACAGATACGCAGTATTTT,CASSQDGSTDTQYF
NA,TRBD1,TRBV7-8,TRBJ1-4,TGTGCCAGCGCAAGGACAGGGTATGAAAAACTGTTTTTT,CASARTGYEKLFF
NA,TRBD1,TRBV24-1,TRBJ2-1,TGTGCCACCAGTGATTTGCCGGGACAGGAGTTCTTC,CATSDLPGQEFF
NA,TRBD1,TRBV24-1,TRBJ1-2,TGTGCCACCAGTGAAGACAGGGGGGGATCCTATGGCTACACCTTC,CATSEDRGGSYGYTF
NA,TRBD1,TRBV20-1,TRBJ1-1,TGCAGTGCTAGTACAGGGGGCCGAACTGAAGCTTTCTTT,CSASTGGRTEAFF
NA,NA,TRBV5-1,TRBJ1-3,TGCGCCAGCAGCCGATTGGGGACTCCTGGAAACACCATATATTTT,CASSRLGTPGNTIYF
NA,NA,TRBV28,TRBJ2-5,TGTGCCAGCACCCCCGGTGGGGCAGGGGACGAGACCCAGTACTTC,CASTPGGAGDETQYF
few,TRBD1,TRBV28,TRBJ2-7,TGTGCCAGCAGTTTTACCTGGACAGGTCTGGTCCGCGAGCAGTACTTC,CASSFTWTGLVREQYF
NA,TRBD1,TRBV19,TRBJ1-1,TGTGCCAGCAGACCGGGACAGGGTCTTAGGAACACTGAAGCTTTCTTT,CASRPGQGLRNTEAFF
NA,NA,TRBV24-1,TRBJ2-1,TGTGCCACCAGTGATTTGCGTGAGCAGTTCTTC,CATSDLREQFF
NA,NA,TRBV10-2,TRBJ1-5,TGCGCCAGCAGTGAGGCGGGGGGTATCGGCAATCAGCCCCAGCATTTT,CASSEAGGIGNQPQHF
NA,NA,TRBV11-2,TRBJ1-3,TGTGCCAGCAGCTTACCGGACACTTTCGGAAACACCATATATTTT,CASSLPDTFGNTIYF
NA,NA,TRBV27,TRBJ2-5,TGTGCCAGCAGTTTAAAACCTTTTCGACCAGGGACCCAGTACTTC,CASSLKPFRPGTQYF
few,NA,TRBV11-2,TRBJ2-7,TGTGCCAGCAGCCGCGCGATCGAGCAGTACTTC,CASSRAIEQYF